Detailed here is one TCR beta chain. In the study's own analysis: Reference gene primer amplification gave estimated nucleated cell counts. Repertoires were generated with immunoSEQ multiplex PCR, while TCRdb's copy carries only in-frame clones and drops some. V and J calls and clone size are copied from that table; D and trimming were computed from the DNA. The data show over 100,000 clones, with about 81% seen just once and 7% to 9.5% held by the top ten. This sample is drawn from a study of blood T cell repertoires in COVID-19. Overall study context: Acute and convalescent COVID-19 samples came from the United States, Italy and Spain. T cells, B-cell-depleted T cells, or PBMCs supplied cDNA or gDNA.

The sample consisted of peripheral blood. This receptor was identified in a man aged 65 to 85 with acute or convalescent COVID-19.

The CDR3 region is CATSVAGGKRAGELFF. The DNA for the CDR3 is TGTGCCACCAGTGTAGCGGGGGGGAAACGAGCCGGGGAGCTGTTTTTT. The rearrangement links TRBV24-1 to TRBJ2-2; 11 bases map to TRBD2. This CDR3 is 16 amino acids long. Germline V gives CDR1 KGHDR, CDR2 SFDVKD. V trimming: 5 bases; J trimming: 6 bases; junction bases outside the gene matches: 7.